This TCR beta chain was sequenced in a study of blood T cell repertoires in COVID-19. The table came from immunoSEQ multiplex PCR; TCRdb's copy has only in-frame clones and leaves some out. The sample includes roughly 230,000 clones, about 85% seen only once; the top ten take roughly 6.7%. V trimming: 6 bases; J trimming: 7 bases; junction bases outside the gene matches: 14. This CDR3 comprises 16 residues. From germline, CDR1 is MNHEY and CDR2 SMNVEV (reference sequence). The rearrangement links TRBV27 to TRBJ1-5; 8 bases agree with TRBD1. Material: PBMCs or T cells enriched from blood (not recorded which). The receptor comes from a woman in her 50s who had been exposed to COVID-19. This CDR3 reads CASSLRGPQGVQPQHF. The CDR3 nucleotides are TGTGCCAGCAGCTTAAGGGGGCCACAGGGGGTACAGCCCCAGCATTTT.